What follows is one T cell receptor (beta chain) and its context. The assay was immunoSEQ multiplex PCR, and TCRdb's table has in-frame clones only and misses some. The sample lists 75,000 to 95,000 clones, about 93% occurring once. The data originate from a study of technical replicates of blood from a handful of donors. CDR1 is SGHVS, CDR2 FQNEAQ, per germline. The CDR3 extends over 14 amino acids. V was shortened by 1 base and J by 8 bases, with 11 bases between the two germline ends. Sequences were obtained from T cells isolated from PBMCs. The receptor was isolated from a human donor in good health. The rearrangement joins TRBV7-8 to TRBJ1-4; D remains ambiguous. The chain's CDR3 is CASSLGQAGEKLFF. The CDR3 region has the DNA TGTGCCAGCAGCTTAGGGCAGGCTGGGGAAAAACTGTTTTTT.